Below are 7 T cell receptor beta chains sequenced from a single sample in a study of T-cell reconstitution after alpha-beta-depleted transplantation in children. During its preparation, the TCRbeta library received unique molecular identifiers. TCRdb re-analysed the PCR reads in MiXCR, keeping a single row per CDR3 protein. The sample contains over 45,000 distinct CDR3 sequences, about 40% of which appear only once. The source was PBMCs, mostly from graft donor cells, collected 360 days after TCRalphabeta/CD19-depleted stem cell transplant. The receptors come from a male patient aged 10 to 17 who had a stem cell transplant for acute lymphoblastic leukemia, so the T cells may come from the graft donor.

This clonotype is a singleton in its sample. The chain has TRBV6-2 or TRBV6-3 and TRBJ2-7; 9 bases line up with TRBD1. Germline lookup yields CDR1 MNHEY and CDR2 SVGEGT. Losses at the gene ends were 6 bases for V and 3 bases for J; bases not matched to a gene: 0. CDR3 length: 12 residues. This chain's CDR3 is CASRDRGYEQYF. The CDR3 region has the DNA TGTGCCAGCAGGGACAGGGGCTACGAGCAGTACTTC.

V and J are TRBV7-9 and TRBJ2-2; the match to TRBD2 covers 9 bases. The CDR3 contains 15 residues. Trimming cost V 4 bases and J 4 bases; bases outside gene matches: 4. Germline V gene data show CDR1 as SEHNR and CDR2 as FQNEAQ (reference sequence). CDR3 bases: TGTGCCAGCAGCTCGGAGCGGGGGGTCACCGGGGAGCTGTTTTTT. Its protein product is CASSSERGVTGELFF.

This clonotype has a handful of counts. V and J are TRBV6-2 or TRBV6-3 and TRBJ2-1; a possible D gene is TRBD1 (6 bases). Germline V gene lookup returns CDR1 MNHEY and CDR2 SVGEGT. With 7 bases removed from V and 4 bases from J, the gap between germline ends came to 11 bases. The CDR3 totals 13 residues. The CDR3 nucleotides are TGTGCCAGCAAAATGAGGGGGTACAATGAGCAGTTCTTC. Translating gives CASKMRGYNEQFF.

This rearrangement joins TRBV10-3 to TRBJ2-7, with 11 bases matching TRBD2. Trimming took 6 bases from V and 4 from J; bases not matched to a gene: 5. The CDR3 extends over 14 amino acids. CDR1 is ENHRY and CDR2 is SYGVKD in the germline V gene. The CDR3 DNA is TGTGCCATCAGAACCCTAGCGGGAGGTTACGAGCAGTACTTC. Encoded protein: CAIRTLAGGYEQYF.

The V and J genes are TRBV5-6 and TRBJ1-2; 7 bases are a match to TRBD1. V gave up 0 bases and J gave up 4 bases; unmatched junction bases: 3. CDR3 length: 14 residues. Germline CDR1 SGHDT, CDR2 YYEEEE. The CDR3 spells CASSLGDSPYGYTF. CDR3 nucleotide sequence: TGTGCCAGCAGCTTGGGGGACAGCCCCTATGGCTACACCTTC.

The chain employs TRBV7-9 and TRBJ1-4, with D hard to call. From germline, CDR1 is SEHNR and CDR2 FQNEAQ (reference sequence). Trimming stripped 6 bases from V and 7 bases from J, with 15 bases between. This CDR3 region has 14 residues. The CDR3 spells CASSPGPSSEKLFF. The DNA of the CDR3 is TGTGCCAGCAGTCCGGGCCCGAGCAGTGAAAAACTGTTTTTT. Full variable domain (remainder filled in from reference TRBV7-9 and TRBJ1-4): DTGVSQNPRHKITKRGQNVTFRCDPISEHNRLYWYRQTLGQGPEFLTYFQNEAQLEKSRLLSDRFSAERPKGSFSTLEIQRTEQGDSAMYLCASSPGPSSEKLFFGSGTQLSVL.

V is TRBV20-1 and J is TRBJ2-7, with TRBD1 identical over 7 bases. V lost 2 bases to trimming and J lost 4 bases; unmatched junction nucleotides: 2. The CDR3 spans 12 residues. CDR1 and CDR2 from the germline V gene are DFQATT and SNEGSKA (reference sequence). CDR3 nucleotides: TGCAGTGCTAGACAGGGGGTGTACGAGCAGTACTTC. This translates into CSARQGVYEQYF.